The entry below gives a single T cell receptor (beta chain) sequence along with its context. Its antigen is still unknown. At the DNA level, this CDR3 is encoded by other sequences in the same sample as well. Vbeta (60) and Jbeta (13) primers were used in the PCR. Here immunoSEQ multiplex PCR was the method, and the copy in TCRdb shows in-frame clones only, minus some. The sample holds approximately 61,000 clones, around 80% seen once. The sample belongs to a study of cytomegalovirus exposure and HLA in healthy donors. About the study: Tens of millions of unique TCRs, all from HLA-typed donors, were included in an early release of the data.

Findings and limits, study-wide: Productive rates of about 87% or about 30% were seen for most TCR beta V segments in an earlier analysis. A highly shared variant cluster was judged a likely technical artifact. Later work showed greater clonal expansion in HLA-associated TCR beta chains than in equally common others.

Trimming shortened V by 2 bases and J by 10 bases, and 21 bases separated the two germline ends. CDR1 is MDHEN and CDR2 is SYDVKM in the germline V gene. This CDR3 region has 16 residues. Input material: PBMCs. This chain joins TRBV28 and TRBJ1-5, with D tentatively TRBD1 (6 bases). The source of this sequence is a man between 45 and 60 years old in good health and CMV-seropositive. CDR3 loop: CASSLGGGGARGPQHF. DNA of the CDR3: TGTGCCAGCAGTTTAGGGGGTGGGGGGGCGAGGGGACCCCAGCATTTT.